These 32 T cell receptor beta chains were sequenced from one sample in a study of post-analysis software for immune sequencing data. Findings and limits, study-wide: The study found TRBV5-6, TRBV5-1 and TRBV20-1 among roughly 5 TRBV segments more frequent in patients than controls.

These receptors have no known antigen. The TCR beta cDNA libraries contained unique molecular identifiers. TCRdb processed the PCR reads anew with MiXCR; each CDR3 protein has one entry. The sample records hundreds of thousands of distinct CDR3 sequences, 30% being singletons. Material for sequencing was blood. These receptors were collected from a girl aged 10 to 17 with multiple sclerosis.

The chain couples TRBV5-1 to TRBJ2-3, with a possible D match to TRBD1 (5 bases). From germline, CDR1 is SGHRS and CDR2 YFSETQ. Trimming stripped 1 base from V and 3 bases from J, with 15 bases between. The CDR3 has 16 amino acids. CDR3 DNA: TGCGCCAGCAGCTTGCAGGGCGCATCGAGAACAGATACGCAGTATTTT. Its protein product is CASSLQGASRTDTQYF.

In regard to this clonotype: One junction end does not reproduce the germline sequence, and a read error may be involved. V gene TRBV2 combines with J gene TRBJ1-1; D call uncertain. Germline values: CDR1 SNHLY, CDR2 FYNNEI. CDR3 length: 8 residues. The CDR3 DNA reads TGTGCCAGCAGTCAAGCTTTCTTT. Amino acids: CASSQAFF.

This clonotype turned up a few times. The chain links TRBV6-2 or TRBV6-3 to TRBJ2-7; D perhaps matches TRBD2 (6 bases). Germline-derived CDR1 and CDR2 are MNHEY and SVGEGT. Trimming removed 7 bases from V and 2 bases from J, with 18 bases in between. The CDR3 has 15 residues. DNA for the CDR3: TGTGCCAGCAACGGGGCGGGAATCGGGACCTACGAGCAGTACTTC. This codes for CASNGAGIGTYEQYF.

This clonotype was seen a handful of times. The chain employs TRBV5-1 and TRBJ2-3; D is ambiguous. The V end was cut by 2 bases, the J end by 6 bases, with 7 bases between. The CDR3 is made up of 12 amino acids. Germline-derived CDR1 and CDR2 are SGHRS and YFSETQ. The DNA for the CDR3 is TGCGCCAGCAGCTTTAACGTCGATACGCAGTATTTT. It translates to CASSFNVDTQYF.

This chain connects TRBV7-2 to TRBJ1-1; no clear D. Germline assignment: CDR1 SGHTA and CDR2 FQGNSA. The V and J ends lost 5 bases and 1 base respectively, with 8 bases between them. There are 13 residues in the CDR3. CDR3 in DNA: TGTGCCAGCAGCGCTCGCGGGAACACTGAAGCTTTCTTT. Encoded protein: CASSARGNTEAFF.

This clonotype was counted ten times or more. The chain is built from TRBV6-5 and TRBJ2-1, with D unclear. Germline-derived CDR1 and CDR2 are MNHEY and SVGAGI. V was trimmed by 0 bases and J by 4 bases, leaving 10 bases between them. The CDR3 loop spans 15 amino acids. The CDR3 DNA follows: TGTGCCAGCAGTTACTCGATTTTGGAATACAATGAGCAGTTCTTC. As protein: CASSYSILEYNEQFF.

The chain combines TRBV29-1 with TRBJ1-5; the D gene is possibly TRBD1 (6 bases). The CDR3 runs to 14 residues. Trimming shortened V by 5 bases and J by 6 bases, and 17 bases separated the two germline ends. Germline V lookup: CDR1 SQVTM, CDR2 ANQGSEA. CDR3 bases: TGCAGCGTTTCGACAGGATTAGGAGCTCAGCCCCAGCATTTT. This sequence encodes CSVSTGLGAQPQHF. Drawing the rest from reference TRBV29-1 and TRBJ1-5, the complete variable domain is SAVISQKPSRDICQRGTSLTIQCQVDSQVTMMFWYRQQPGQSLTLIATANQGSEATYESGFVIDKFPISRPNLTFSTLTVSNMSPEDSSIYLCSVSTGLGAQPQHFGDGTRLSIL.

This clonotype has just a few counts. This chain joins TRBV28 and TRBJ1-5; D uncertain. The CDR3 runs 12 residues. V gave up 4 bases and J gave up 3 bases, with 4 bases separating them. The germline CDR1 and CDR2 sequences are MDHEN and SYDVKM. This CDR3 reads CASSYVNQPQHF. The CDR3 DNA reads as TGTGCCAGCAGTTACGTCAATCAGCCCCAGCATTTT.

A few counts support this clonotype. V usage is TRBV5-1 and J usage is TRBJ2-7, with D perhaps matching TRBD2 (5 bases). V was cut by 2 bases and J by 2 bases, with 14 bases left in between. The CDR3 extends over 15 amino acids. CDR1 is SGHRS, CDR2 YFSETQ, per germline. The CDR3 sequence is CASSFLAESTYEQYF. CDR3 DNA: TGCGCCAGCAGCTTCCTAGCAGAGTCGACCTACGAGCAGTACTTC.

The gene calls are TRBV7-9 and TRBJ2-3, with unresolved D. The CDR3 totals 12 residues. CDR1 SEHNR and CDR2 FQNEAQ come from the germline V gene (reference sequence). V shed 8 bases and J shed 9 bases, with 15 bases lying between them. In DNA form, the CDR3 reads TGTGCCAGCGACATTCTAGGTGGCACGCAGTATTTT. Residues: CASDILGGTQYF.

Only a few counts were recorded for this clonotype. CDR3 bases: TGTGCCAGCAGCTTGGGGGGAGAGCCCCAGCATTTT. Translation: CASSLGGEPQHF. J is TRBJ1-5 and V is TRBV7-9; a possible D gene is TRBD1 (5 bases). V was pared by 3 bases and J by 8 bases, with 8 bases between. Germline V gene sequence: CDR1 SEHNR, CDR2 FQNEAQ (reference sequence). The CDR3 has 12 residues.

This chain links TRBV28 with TRBJ1-4; D possibly corresponds to TRBD1 (6 bases). Trimming took 4 bases from V and 7 from J, leaving 10 bases between them. This CDR3 region has 13 residues. Germline CDR1 MDHEN, CDR2 SYDVKM. CDR3 amino acids: CASSSGAGEKLFF. The CDR3 DNA reads TGTGCCAGCAGTTCAGGGGCCGGTGAAAAACTGTTTTTT.

This clonotype was counted many times. The J gene is TRBJ2-1, the V gene TRBV6-2 or TRBV6-3; 7 positions match TRBD2. This CDR3 comprises 14 residues. With 8 bases clipped from V and 0 bases from J, the junction kept 4 bases outside the gene matches. Germline V gene data show CDR1 as MNHEY and CDR2 as SVGEGT. This CDR3 is CASGRESSYNEQFF. The CDR3 DNA is TGTGCCAGCGGGCGGGAGAGCTCCTACAATGAGCAGTTCTTC.

The table lists this clonotype with a few counts. The chain has TRBV6-2 or TRBV6-3 and TRBJ1-1; 10 nucleotides match TRBD1. Germline V lookup: CDR1 MNHEY, CDR2 SVGEGT. The length of the CDR3 is 17 residues. J lost 1 base, V lost 2 bases, and 7 bases had no gene match. The CDR3 spells CASSYGSTGGSNTEAFF. The CDR3, as DNA: TGTGCCAGCAGTTACGGGTCGACAGGGGGCTCGAACACTGAAGCTTTCTTT.

The CDR3 region has the DNA TGTGCCAGCCAAAGCCCCAGACAGGGTGCCTACAATGAGCAGTACTTC. Encoded protein: CASQSPRQGAYNEQYF. The V and J genes are TRBV7-2 and TRBJ2-1; 7 nucleotides align to TRBD1. The J call could be wrong; TRBJ2-7 is a better fit for the DNA end. This CDR3 comprises 16 residues. The germline CDR1 and CDR2 sequences are SGHTA and FQGNSA.

The chain has TRBV25-1 and TRBJ2-3; D unclear. This CDR3 is 13 amino acids long. Germline V lookup: CDR1 MGHDK, CDR2 SYGVNS. V was cut by 2 bases and J by 4 bases, with 7 bases left in between. The CDR3 here is CASSELGPDTQYF. The CDR3 nucleotides are TGTGCCAGCAGTGAACTCGGACCAGATACGCAGTATTTT.

This clonotype turned up a few times. The J gene is TRBJ1-4, the V gene TRBV6-1; no clear D. This CDR3 region has 13 residues. V was cut by 0 bases and J by 14 bases, with 13 bases left in between. Germline V gene lookup returns CDR1 MNHNS and CDR2 SASEGT. The CDR3 DNA reads TGTGCCAGCAGTGAAGCCGGCAGGCGGTGGCTGTTTTTT. It translates to CASSEAGRRWLFF.

This chain uses TRBV20-1 with TRBJ2-5; D uncertain. The CDR3 loop spans 13 amino acids. With 6 bases removed from V and 1 base from J, the gap between germline ends came to 12 bases. The germline gives CDR1 DFQATT, CDR2 SNEGSKA (reference sequence). CDR3 loop: CSAPTPAQETQYF. In DNA, the CDR3 is TGCAGTGCCCCGACCCCGGCCCAAGAGACCCAGTACTTC.

Details on this clonotype: The germline gene is not matched at one end of the junction; a read error may be the cause. This chain joins TRBV3-1 and TRBJ2-6, with D tentatively TRBD2 (5 bases). Germline CDR1 is LGHDT and CDR2 is YNNKEL (reference sequence). This CDR3 is 16 amino acids long. DNA for the CDR3: TGTGCCAGTAGCCAAGCCTTGAGGGCTGGGGCCAACGTCCTGACTTTC. It translates to CASSQALRAGANVLTF.

V gene TRBV20-1 combines with J gene TRBJ2-7; 11 bases agree with TRBD2. CDR3 size: 14 residues. Germline V gene lookup returns CDR1 DFQATT and CDR2 SNEGSKA (reference sequence). With V trimmed by 6 bases and J by 0 bases, 4 bases remained unmatched. CDR3 sequence reads: CSALLAGGSYEQYF. CDR3 DNA sequence: TGCAGTGCCTTGCTAGCGGGAGGCTCCTACGAGCAGTACTTC.

This clonotype occurred a few times. This chain joins TRBV20-1 and TRBJ2-7; TRBD2 agrees at 7 bases. The CDR3 contains 17 residues. The trim removed 0 bases at V and 0 bases at J, leaving 11 bases unmatched. In germline, CDR1 is DFQATT, CDR2 SNEGSKA (reference sequence). The CDR3 DNA reads as TGCAGTGCTAGAGATTATTCCAGCGGGATATCCTCCTACGAGCAGTACTTC. Amino acids: CSARDYSSGISSYEQYF.

The chain combines TRBV3-1 with TRBJ2-5; D is possibly TRBD2 (6 bases). V dropped 7 bases and J dropped 1 base, with 19 bases sitting between them. The germline V gene has CDR1 LGHDT and CDR2 YNNKEL (reference sequence). The CDR3 spans 16 residues. CDR3 nucleotide sequence: TGTGCCAGCATGTCCCGGGGAGGACGGAGCCAAGAGACCCAGTACTTC. Translated, it gives CASMSRGGRSQETQYF.

The chain couples TRBV6-5 to TRBJ1-1; D is ambiguous. The germline V gene encodes CDR1 MNHEY and CDR2 SVGAGI. V was shortened by 0 bases and J by 1 base, with 6 bases between the two germline ends. The CDR3 length is 14 residues. The CDR3 DNA follows: TGTGCCAGCAGTTACTCAAGGAGGAACACTGAAGCTTTCTTT. Protein sequence: CASSYSRRNTEAFF.

The chain carries TRBV27 and TRBJ2-4, with a tentative D call TRBD1 (6 bases). V was trimmed by 3 bases and J by 1 base, leaving 13 bases between them. Germline V lookup: CDR1 MNHEY, CDR2 SMNVEV (reference sequence). The CDR3 runs 16 residues. The CDR3 sequence is CASSLTQGPAKNIQYF. CDR3 DNA sequence: TGTGCCAGCAGTTTGACGCAGGGGCCCGCCAAAAACATTCAGTACTTC.

In its sample, this clonotype was seen many times. This sequence joins TRBV29-1 and TRBJ2-6; D gene unclear. Looked up from germline, CDR1 is SQVTM and CDR2 is ANQGSEA. The ends were cut back, 6 bases at V and 0 bases at J, with 15 bases in the middle. This CDR3 has 16 residues. CDR3 amino acids: CSVAIDIHSGANVLTF. The DNA of the CDR3 is TGCAGCGTGGCTATAGACATCCACTCTGGGGCCAACGTCCTGACTTTC. Drawing the rest from reference TRBV29-1 and TRBJ2-6, the complete variable domain is SAVISQKPSRDICQRGTSLTIQCQVDSQVTMMFWYRQQPGQSLTLIATANQGSEATYESGFVIDKFPISRPNLTFSTLTVSNMSPEDSSIYLCSVAIDIHSGANVLTFGAGSRLTVL.

J is TRBJ1-5 and V is TRBV4-2; D is possibly TRBD1 (5 bases). The germline V gene has CDR1 LGHNA and CDR2 YNFKEQ. This CDR3 has 14 residues. The V end was cut by 0 bases, the J end by 5 bases, with 8 bases between. CDR3 sequence reads: CASSQDLGDQPQHF. The CDR3 coding sequence is TGTGCCAGCAGCCAAGATTTGGGGGATCAGCCCCAGCATTTT.

The chain has TRBV6-1 and TRBJ2-1, with a tentative D call TRBD2 (7 bases). This CDR3 has 15 amino acids. Germline CDR1 and CDR2: MNHNS and SASEGT. Trimming took off 6 bases at V and 7 bases at J, with 19 bases between the two ends. The CDR3 spells CASSRGASRGNEQFF. The DNA for the CDR3 is TGTGCCAGCAGCCGGGGGGCCTCGAGGGGGAATGAGCAGTTCTTC.

The CDR3 DNA is TGCAGTGCTAACGCGGGGGGTAACAATGAGCAGTTCTTC. Translating it yields CSANAGGNNEQFF. The chain is built from TRBV20-1 and TRBJ2-1, with 8 bases that match TRBD2. This CDR3 comprises 13 residues. Looked up from germline, CDR1 is DFQATT and CDR2 is SNEGSKA (reference sequence). Losses at the gene ends were 4 bases for V and 5 bases for J; bases not matched to a gene: 4.

The J gene is TRBJ1-6, the V gene TRBV6-1; 11 bases align to TRBD1. Unmatched junction bases numbered 6, after V lost 8 bases and J lost 9 bases. The CDR3 covers 14 residues. The V gene's germline CDR1 is MNHNS and CDR2 SASEGT. The CDR3 DNA is TGTGCCAGCGGGGGACAGGGGGTCGGTTCACCCCTCCACTTT. Translation gives CASGGQGVGSPLHF.

The rearrangement joins TRBV9 to TRBJ1-2; D is uncertain. Germline lookup yields CDR1 SGDLS and CDR2 YYNGEE. Trimming took off 4 bases at V and 7 bases at J, with 23 bases between the two ends. This CDR3 is built from 16 residues. The DNA for the CDR3 is TGTGCCAGCAGCCCCCGATCGCGAGAGGGTGGCGGTGGCTACACCTTC. Amino acids: CASSPRSREGGGGYTF.

The sample holds a few counts of this clonotype. V gene TRBV5-1 combines with J gene TRBJ1-2; TRBD1 is a possible D gene (5 bases). Trimming cost V 4 bases and J 4 bases, with 17 bases left between them. The CDR3 totals 15 residues. Germline V CDR1 and CDR2: SGHRS, YFSETQ. For the CDR3, the DNA is TGCGCCAGCAGCCTGGACATCCCTAACCTCTATGGCTACACCTTC. Translated: CASSLDIPNLYGYTF. Based on the CDR3 plus reference TRBV5-1 and TRBJ1-2, the full variable domain is KAGVTQTPRYLIKTRGQQVTLSCSPISGHRSVSWYQQTPGQGLQFLFEYFSETQRNKGNFPGRFSGRQFSNSRSEMNVSTLELGDSALYLCASSLDIPNLYGYTFGSGTRLTVV.

The rearrangement links TRBV20-1 to TRBJ2-1, with TRBD2 matching over 13 bases. With V trimmed by 6 bases and J by 4 bases, 9 bases remained unmatched. CDR3 size: 16 residues. The germline V gene encodes CDR1 DFQATT and CDR2 SNEGSKA (reference sequence). The CDR3 spells CSAPGELAGGYNEQFF. In nucleotides, the CDR3 is TGCAGTGCCCCCGGGGAACTAGCGGGGGGGTACAATGAGCAGTTCTTC.